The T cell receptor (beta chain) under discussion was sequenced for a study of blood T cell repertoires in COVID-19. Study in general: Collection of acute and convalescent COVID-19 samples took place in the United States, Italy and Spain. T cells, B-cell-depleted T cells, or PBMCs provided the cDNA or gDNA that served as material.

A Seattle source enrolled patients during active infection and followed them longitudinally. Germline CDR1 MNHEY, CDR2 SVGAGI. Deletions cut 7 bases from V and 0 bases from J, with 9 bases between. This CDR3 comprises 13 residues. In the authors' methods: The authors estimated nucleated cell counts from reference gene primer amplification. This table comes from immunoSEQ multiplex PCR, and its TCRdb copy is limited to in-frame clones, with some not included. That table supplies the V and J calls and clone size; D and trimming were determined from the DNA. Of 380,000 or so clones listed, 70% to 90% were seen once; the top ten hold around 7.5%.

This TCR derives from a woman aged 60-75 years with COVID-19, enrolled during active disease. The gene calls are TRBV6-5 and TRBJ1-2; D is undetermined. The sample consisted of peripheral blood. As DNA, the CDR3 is TGTGCCAGCACCCTCGGTCCTAACTATGGCTACACCTTC. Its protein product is CASTLGPNYGYTF.